These 6 T cell receptor beta chains originate from one sample sequenced in a study of blood T cell repertoires in COVID-19. Measured with immunoSEQ multiplex PCR; TCRdb has only the in-frame clones, and not every one. The sample carries fewer than 300,000 clones, more than 70% recorded once. The sample comprised peripheral blood. These receptors were taken from a woman aged 45-59 years with acute or convalescent COVID-19.

DNA of the CDR3: TGTGCCTGGAGTGCTTCCTATGAAACTGAAGCTTTCTTT. Protein product: CAWSASYETEAFF. This chain uses TRBV30 with TRBJ1-1; no clear D gene. The V gene's germline CDR1 is GTSNPN and CDR2 SVGIG (reference sequence). The CDR3 consists of 13 residues. V shed 1 base and J shed 5 bases, with 11 bases lying between them.

The chain uses TRBV7-3 and TRBJ2-1; maybe TRBD2 (6 bases). Germline-derived CDR1 and CDR2 are SGHTA and FQGTGA. The CDR3 sequence is 16 residues long. V dropped 5 bases and J dropped 1 base, with 15 bases sitting between them. The DNA for the CDR3 is TGTGCCAGCAGCAGTGGGGGAGGCCTTTCCTACAATGAGCAGTTCTTC. It yields the protein CASSSGGGLSYNEQFF.

This chain connects TRBV27 to TRBJ1-5; 7 bases match TRBD1. CDR1 is MNHEY, CDR2 SMNVEV, per germline (reference sequence). The V gene end was trimmed by 2 bases and the J gene end by 7 bases; junction bases not matched to a gene: 5. This CDR3 spans 14 amino acids. The CDR3 region is CASSLRTGGQPQHF. The CDR3 region has the DNA TGTGCCAGCAGTTTACGGACAGGAGGGCAGCCCCAGCATTTT.

The chain links TRBV7-3 to TRBJ2-7, with D possibly matching TRBD2 (6 bases). V lost 5 bases to trimming and J lost 7 bases, with 21 bases between them. Germline assignment: CDR1 SGHTA and CDR2 FQGTGA. This CDR3 has 15 residues. The DNA of the CDR3 is TGTGCCAGCAGCAGTTTTCCGGGACTCACCGAGGAGCAGTACTTC. As protein: CASSSFPGLTEEQYF.

The rearrangement joins TRBV5-4 to TRBJ2-5, with D perhaps matching TRBD1 (5 bases). CDR3 length equals 13 residues. Germline lookup yields CDR1 SGHNT and CDR2 YYREEE (reference sequence). Trimming removed 2 bases at V and 5 bases at J, with 10 bases between. CDR3 coding DNA: TGTGCCAGCAGCTTTTTGGGGCGGGAGACCCAGTACTTC. It yields the protein CASSFLGRETQYF.

The V gene is TRBV9, the J gene TRBJ2-1, with 7 nucleotides matching TRBD2. Unmatched junction bases numbered 8, after V lost 2 bases and J lost 6 bases. The germline gives CDR1 SGDLS, CDR2 YYNGEE. The CDR3 is made up of 15 amino acids. This CDR3 reads CASSVLAVFGNEQFF. The CDR3 region has the DNA TGTGCCAGCAGCGTCCTAGCGGTTTTCGGCAATGAGCAGTTCTTC.